This TCR beta chain is from a study of T cells in Graves' hyperthyroidism and ophthalmopathy. Study results and caveats: Most thyroid-expanded clonotypes above 0.001 were also found in blood.

Amplified regions were TCR beta CDR3 sequences from RNA transcripts. Using the HTBI primer set, a first-round RT-PCR was run on the TCR CDR3. TCRdb called the multiplex PCR reads again in MiXCR, with one record for every CDR3 protein. The data show approximately 740,000 distinct CDR3 sequences, 13% to 15% seen once. A remark on this clonotype: The target antigen is unknown. A much bigger clone sits one base away, suggesting this may be a read error.

The study left out patients who had uncontrolled infection, other autoimmune disease, pregnancy or lactation. This CDR3 comprises 14 residues. Germline assignment: CDR1 SEHNR and CDR2 FQNEAQ (reference sequence). The receptor was isolated from a woman aged 18 to 35 with Graves' hyperthyroidism. What was sequenced was blood. The chain employs TRBV7-9 and TRBJ2-5; D uncertain. This CDR3 is CASSRPQPQETQCF. In DNA, the CDR3 is TGTGCCAGCAGCCGCCCACAACCCCAAGAGACCCAGTGCTTC.